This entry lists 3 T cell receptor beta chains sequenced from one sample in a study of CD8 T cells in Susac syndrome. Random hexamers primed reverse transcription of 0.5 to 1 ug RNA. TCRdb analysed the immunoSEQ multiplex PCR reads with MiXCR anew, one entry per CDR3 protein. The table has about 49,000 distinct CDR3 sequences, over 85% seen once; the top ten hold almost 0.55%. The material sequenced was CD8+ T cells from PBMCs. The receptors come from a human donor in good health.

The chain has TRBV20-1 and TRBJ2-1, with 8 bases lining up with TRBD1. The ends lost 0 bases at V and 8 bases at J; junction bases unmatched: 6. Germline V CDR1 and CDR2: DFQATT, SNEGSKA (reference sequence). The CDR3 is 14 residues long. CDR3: CSARDRQGAYEQFF. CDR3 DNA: TGCAGTGCTAGAGATCGTCAGGGGGCATATGAGCAGTTCTTC.

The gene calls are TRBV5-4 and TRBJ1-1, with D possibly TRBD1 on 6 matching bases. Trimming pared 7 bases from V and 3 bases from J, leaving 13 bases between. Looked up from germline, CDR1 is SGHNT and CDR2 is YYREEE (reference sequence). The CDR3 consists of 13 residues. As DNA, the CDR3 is TGTGCCAGCGAGCGACAGGACCACACTGAAGCTTTCTTT. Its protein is CASERQDHTEAFF.

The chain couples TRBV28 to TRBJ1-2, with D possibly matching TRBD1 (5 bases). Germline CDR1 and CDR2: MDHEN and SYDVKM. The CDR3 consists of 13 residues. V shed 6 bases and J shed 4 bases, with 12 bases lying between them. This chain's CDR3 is CASRDRDAYGYTF. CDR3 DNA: TGTGCCAGCAGAGACCGGGACGCCTATGGCTACACCTTC.